This TCR beta chain is from a study of blood T cell repertoires in COVID-19 (dated by TCRdb to 2018 to 2021). Broadly, across the study: Collaborator samples came from the United States, Italy and Spain and covered acute and convalescent phases of COVID-19. The prospective study material was composed of cDNA or gDNA derived from T cells, B-cell-depleted T cells, or PBMCs. Subjects who had been exposed to COVID-19, were actively infected with it, or had recovered from it provided the deeply sampled blood TCRbeta repertoires that made up the dataset. The repertoires were released in a freely available public database meant as a resource for research on the immune response to SARS-CoV-2. Samples came from the ongoing ImmuneRACE study (first 160 participants) plus 1,254 subjects from 6 global collaborators. Sample metadata almost always included a de-identified subject ID, COVID-19 status, age in years and sex. HLA class I and class II types, where available, came from metadata supplied by the sample provider rather than from assay-based typing.

TCRbeta CDR3 regions were amplified from genomic DNA using the immunoSEQ Assay, a bias-controlled multiplex PCR. On the authors' methods: Within the assay, amplification of reference gene primers was used to estimate how many nucleated cells each sample contained. Sequence reads were collapsed and filtered to measure the absolute abundance of every unique TCRbeta CDR3 rearrangement. Productive Simpson clonality was computed per sample as the square root of Simpson's diversity index over productive rearrangements. In TCRdb, the immuneACCESS table is reduced to in-frame sequences with V and J assigned. These tables do not hold every clone; where another copy was compared, an unresolved V gene accounts for under half, and the others remain unexplained. V and J calls and clone size are as listed in that table; D and trimming were resolved from the DNA. A total of hundreds of thousands of clones appear in this sample, about nine tenths of them only once. The leading ten clones occupy roughly 11% of the sample.

Here is what the overall study found, with its caveats: How much clinical and demographic metadata was included differed by source and by participant, and the metadata was provided uncurated.

Deletion took 5 bases off V and 8 bases off J, with a span of 16 bases between the germline ends. Based on the germline V gene, the CDR1 and CDR2 sequences are SGHDT and YYEEEE. The CDR3, from cysteine to phenylalanine, totals 14 residues. CDR3 DNA only is kept here, 42 bases in frame from base 1. One collaborating source in Seattle enrolled patients during active infection and followed them longitudinally through the course of disease. Collaborating institutions collected whole blood in K2EDTA tubes following their own protocols. For TCRbeta analysis, collaborators shipped samples in one of three forms: frozen whole blood, isolated PBMCs, or DNA extracted from either of those sample types. A note on this clone: It lacks a known antigen. No per-base quality is available; no much larger clone lies one base away.

Sequenced sample: peripheral blood. This receptor was obtained from a man in his fifties or sixties with COVID-19, enrolled during active disease. The sequence joins TRBV5-6 to TRBJ1-4; the best D guess is TRBD1, with 6 bases matching. The encoded CDR3 is CASSDGTMREKLFF. The base sequence is TGTGCCAGCAGTGATGGGACAATGCGGGAAAAACTGTTTTTT. The full variable domain, completed from the reference TRBV5-6 and TRBJ1-4 proteins outside the CDR3, reads DAGVTQSPTHLIKTRGQQVTLRCSPKSGHDTVSWYQQALGQGPQFIFQYYEEEERQRGNFPDRFSGHQFPNYSSELNVNALLLGDSALYLCASSDGTMREKLFFGSGTQLSVL.